These T cell receptor beta chains were read from a single sample in a study of monozygotic twins with inflammatory bowel disease. TCRdb re-called the 5' RACE reads and gives one entry per CDR3 protein, without DNA. The table lists approximately 150,000 distinct CDR3 sequences. Material: blood. The origin of the receptors is a human donor with ulcerative colitis or Crohn's disease, or a healthy co-twin of an affected twin (not recorded which). The CDR3 runs from the conserved cysteine through the conserved F or W.

>TRBV20-1|TRBJ2-1
CSARILAGVGSNEQFF
>TRBV7-9|TRBJ1-2
CASSRQPGYGYTF
>TRBV29-1|TRBJ1-1
CSVSEVGGATEAFF
>TRBV5-6|TRBJ1-1
CASTRWIDTEAFF
>TRBV4-1|TRBJ2-7
CASSQEEGYEQYF
>TRBV5-6|TRBJ2-2
CASSMTVANTGELFF
>TRBV5-1|TRBJ2-7
CASSNGQGNFYEQYF
>TRBV10-3|TRBJ2-3
CAIGRGGERTDTQYF
>TRBV30|TRBJ2-7
CAWSVGGGEYEQYF
>TRBV5-1|TRBJ2-5
CASSLAPLREGETQYF
>TRBV10-3|TRBJ1-3
CAISEAPTGTGNTIYF
>TRBV20-1|TRBJ1-3
CSAPIPGAGNTIYF
>TRBV2|TRBJ1-4
CASSEAAGEKLFF
>TRBV5-4|TRBJ2-1
CASSLALAGVGPYNEQFF
>TRBV20-1|TRBJ2-2
CSATPPPGGGELFF
>TRBV27|TRBJ2-7
CASSLWGDSPEQYF
>TRBV29-1|TRBJ2-5
CSVDPGQGGMETQYF
>TRBV24-1|TRBJ2-5
CATSGLPGEREETQYF
>TRBV6-4|TRBJ1-4
CASSRGPNEKLFF
>TRBV5-1|TRBJ1-1
CASSLLSGGNTEAFF
>TRBV12-3/TRBV12-4|TRBJ1-5
CASSLGQVNQPQHF
>TRBV20-1|TRBJ1-3
CSAPRAGTGNTIYF
>TRBV5-1|TRBJ1-1
CASSWLTGQNTEAFF
>TRBV7-2|TRBJ2-7
CASSLGSGPYEQYF
>TRBV5-1|TRBJ1-2
CASSLEGLSTTF
>TRBV15|TRBJ2-5
CATSRDKTDQETQYF
>TRBV7-9|TRBJ2-7
CASSLAGRISSYEQYF
>TRBV3-1|TRBJ2-7
CASSQDSQSQYF